This T cell receptor (beta chain) was captured by sequencing in a study of blood T cell repertoires in COVID-19. As for the study in general: Acute and convalescent COVID-19 samples came from the United States, Italy and Spain.

The length of the CDR3 is 14 residues. The germline V and J ends were trimmed by 2 bases and 0 bases, with 8 bases remaining between them. The V gene's germline CDR1 is GTSNPN and CDR2 SVGIG (reference sequence). Seattle's enrolled individuals joined amid active infection and were then monitored longitudinally. The method was immunoSEQ multiplex PCR; TCRdb's version includes in-frame clones alone and lacks a portion of them. The sample includes tens of thousands of clones, approximately 80% of them seen just once. The TCR sequence derives from a man aged 25 to 40 with COVID-19, enrolled during active disease. Sequences were obtained from peripheral blood. J is TRBJ1-3 and V is TRBV30; D is ambiguous. The CDR3 is CAWSLGSSGNTIYF. Here the CDR3 DNA reads TGTGCCTGGAGTTTAGGGAGCTCTGGAAACACCATATATTTT.